This section outlines one T cell receptor (beta chain) sequence together with its context. This entry comes from a study of blood T cell repertoires in COVID-19. Study background: Samples came from the United States, Italy and Spain, spanning acute and convalescent COVID-19. T cells, B-cell-depleted T cells, or PBMCs provided the cDNA or gDNA that served as material.

Trimming cost V 6 bases and J 0 bases, with 8 bases left between them. Germline CDR1 and CDR2: LGHDT and YNNKEL (reference sequence). The CDR3 contains 14 residues. In the authors' workflow: Reference gene primer amplification gave nucleated cell count estimates. The assay was immunoSEQ multiplex PCR, and TCRdb's table has in-frame clones only and misses some. V and J calls and clone size are those listed in that table; D and trimming were worked out from the DNA. This table holds 50,000 or so clones, more than 70% found once. This receptor was obtained from an elderly woman with acute or convalescent COVID-19. This chain joins TRBV3-1 (or the pseudogene TRBV3-2) and TRBJ2-2, with D hard to call. Sequencing was done on a sample of peripheral blood. CDR3 sequence (DNA): TGTGCCAGCAGACCACTCCCGAACACCGGGGAGCTGTTTTTT. Amino acids: CASRPLPNTGELFF.